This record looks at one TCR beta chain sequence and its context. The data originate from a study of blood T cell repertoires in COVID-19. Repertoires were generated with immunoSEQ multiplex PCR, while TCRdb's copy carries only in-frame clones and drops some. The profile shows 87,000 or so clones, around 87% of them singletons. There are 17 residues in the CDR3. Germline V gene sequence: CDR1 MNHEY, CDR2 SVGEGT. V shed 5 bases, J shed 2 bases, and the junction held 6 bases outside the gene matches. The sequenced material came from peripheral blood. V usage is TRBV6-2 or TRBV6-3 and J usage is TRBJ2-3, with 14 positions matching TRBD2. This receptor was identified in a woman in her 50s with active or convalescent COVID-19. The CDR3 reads CASSTGTSGGYTDTQYF. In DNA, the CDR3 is TGTGCCAGCAGTACTGGGACTAGCGGGGGTTACACAGATACGCAGTATTTT.